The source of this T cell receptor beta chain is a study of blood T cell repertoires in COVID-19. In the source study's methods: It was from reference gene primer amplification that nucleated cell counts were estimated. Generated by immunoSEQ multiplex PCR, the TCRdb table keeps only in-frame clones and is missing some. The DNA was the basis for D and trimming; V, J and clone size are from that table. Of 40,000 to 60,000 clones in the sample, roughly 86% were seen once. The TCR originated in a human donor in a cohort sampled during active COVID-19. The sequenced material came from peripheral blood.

The CDR3 region has the DNA TGTGCCACCAGCGGCCGCCGGGACAGGGTCGTGACAGATACGCAGTATTTT. As protein: CATSGRRDRVVTDTQYF. The rearrangement uses TRBV15 and TRBJ2-3, with 9 bases that match TRBD1. This CDR3 comprises 17 residues. Per the germline V gene, CDR1 is LNHNV and CDR2 is YYDKDF (reference sequence). J gave up 3 bases and V 5 bases, and 12 bases lay outside the gene matches.